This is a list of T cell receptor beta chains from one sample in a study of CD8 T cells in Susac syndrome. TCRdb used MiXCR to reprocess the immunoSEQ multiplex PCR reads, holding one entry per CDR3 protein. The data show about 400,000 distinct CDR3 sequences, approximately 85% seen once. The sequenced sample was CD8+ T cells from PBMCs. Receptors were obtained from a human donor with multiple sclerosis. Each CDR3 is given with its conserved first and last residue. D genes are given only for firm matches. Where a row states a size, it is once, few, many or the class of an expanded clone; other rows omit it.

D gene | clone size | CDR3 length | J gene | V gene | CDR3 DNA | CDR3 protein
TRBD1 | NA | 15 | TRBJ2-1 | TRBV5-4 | TGTGCCAGCAGCTTGATCAGGGGGAGAAACAATGAGCAGTTCTTC | CASSLIRGRNNEQFF
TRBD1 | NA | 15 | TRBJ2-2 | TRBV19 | TGTGCCAGTAGTTTCGGACAGGGATATGCCGGGGAGCTGTTTTTT | CASSFGQGYAGELFF
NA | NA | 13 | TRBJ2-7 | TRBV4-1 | TGCGCCAGCAGCCTCCATGGAACCTACGAGCAGTACTTC | CASSLHGTYEQYF
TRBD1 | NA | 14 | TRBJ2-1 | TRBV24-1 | TGTGCCACCAGTGGGGACAGGGCACCCAATGAGCAGTTCTTC | CATSGDRAPNEQFF
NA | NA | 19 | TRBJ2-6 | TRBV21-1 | NA | CASSTGGQGFGSGANVLTF
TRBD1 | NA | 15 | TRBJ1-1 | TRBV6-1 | TGTGCCAGCAGATCGGACAGGACTACCAACACTGAAGCTTTCTTT | CASRSDRTTNTEAFF
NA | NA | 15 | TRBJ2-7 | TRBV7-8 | TGTGCCAGCAGCTTAGAAGGCAGGTTCAGCTACGAGCAGTACTTC | CASSLEGRFSYEQYF
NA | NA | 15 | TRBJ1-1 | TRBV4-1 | TGCGCCAGCAGCCAAGCCCTTGTTACGAACACTGAAGCTTTCTTT | CASSQALVTNTEAFF
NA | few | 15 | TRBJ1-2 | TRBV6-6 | TGTGCCAGCAGCTGGACAGCGGAATCTAACTATGGCTACACCTTC | CASSWTAESNYGYTF
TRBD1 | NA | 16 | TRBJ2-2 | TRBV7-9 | TGTGCCAGCAGCCCCGGACAGGGGTCGGACACCGGGGAGCTGTTTTTT | CASSPGQGSDTGELFF
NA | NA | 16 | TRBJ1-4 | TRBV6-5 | TGTGCCAGCAGTTACTCGTGGGGGAATACTAATGAAAAACTGTTTTTT | CASSYSWGNTNEKLFF
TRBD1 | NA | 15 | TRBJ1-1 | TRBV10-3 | TGTGCCATCAACAGGGGTGGGGGGATGAACACTGAAGCTTTCTTT | CAINRGGGMNTEAFF
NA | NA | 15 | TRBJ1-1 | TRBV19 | TGTGCCAGTAGTTCAGGGCCCTCCATGAACACTGAAGCTTTCTTT | CASSSGPSMNTEAFF
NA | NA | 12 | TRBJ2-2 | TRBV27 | TGTGCCAGCAGTCGCTTCACCGGGGAGCTGTTTTTT | CASSRFTGELFF
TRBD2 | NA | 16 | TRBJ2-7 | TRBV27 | TGTGCCAGCAGTTCCGATACTAGCGGGAGGGCCAGGGAGCAGTACTTC | CASSSDTSGRAREQYF
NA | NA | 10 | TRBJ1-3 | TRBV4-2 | TGTGCCAGCAGCCAGGACACCATATATTTT | CASSQDTIYF
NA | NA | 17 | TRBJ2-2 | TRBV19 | TGTGCCAGTAGTCCACCACCGGGACATCCATCGGGCGGGGAGCTGTTTTTT | CASSPPPGHPSGGELFF
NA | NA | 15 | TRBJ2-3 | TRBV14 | TGTGCCAGCAGCCAGTTAGAGGGGGGCACAGATACGCAGTATTTT | CASSQLEGGTDTQYF
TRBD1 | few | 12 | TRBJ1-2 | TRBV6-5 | TGTGCCAGCAGTTTGGGGACAGGGGGCTACACCTTC | CASSLGTGGYTF
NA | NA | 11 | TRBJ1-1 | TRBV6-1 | TGTGCCAGCGGGGGAGTCACTGAAGCTTTCTTT | CASGGVTEAFF
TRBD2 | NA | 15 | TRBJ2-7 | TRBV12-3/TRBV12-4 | TGTGCCAGCAGCCCTCTAGCGGGAGTAATGGACGAGCAGTACTTC | CASSPLAGVMDEQYF
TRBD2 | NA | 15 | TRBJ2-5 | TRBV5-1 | TGCGCCAGCAGCTTCAGGACTAGCGTTCAAGAGACCCAGTACTTC | CASSFRTSVQETQYF
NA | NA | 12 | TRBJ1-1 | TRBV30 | TGTGCCTGGAATCTGGGTCTACCTGAAGCTTTCTTT | CAWNLGLPEAFF
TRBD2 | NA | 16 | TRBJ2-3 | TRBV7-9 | TGTGCCAGCAGCCCGACTAGCGGGGGACGTCCGGATACGCAGTATTTT | CASSPTSGGRPDTQYF
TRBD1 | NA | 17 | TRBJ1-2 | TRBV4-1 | TGCGCCAGCAGCCACAAGAAGGGGAGGGGGCGCGGCTATGGCTACACCTTC | CASSHKKGRGRGYGYTF
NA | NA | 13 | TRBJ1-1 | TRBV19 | TGTGCCAGTAATAGCAGGGGATACACTGAAGCTTTCTTT | CASNSRGYTEAFF
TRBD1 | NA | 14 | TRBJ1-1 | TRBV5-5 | TGTGCCAGCACCGGAACAGGGGGCAACACTGAAGCTTTCTTT | CASTGTGGNTEAFF
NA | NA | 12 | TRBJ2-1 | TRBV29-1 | TGCAGCGTTCCAGGTCCGGGTGATGAGCAGTTCTTC | CSVPGPGDEQFF
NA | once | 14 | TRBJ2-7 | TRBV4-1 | TGCGCCAGCAGCGCCCAGGCGGACCTCTCCGAGCAGTACTTC | CASSAQADLSEQYF
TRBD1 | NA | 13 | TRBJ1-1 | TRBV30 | TGTGCCTGGAGTAGGGACAGGAACACTGAAGCTTTCTTT | CAWSRDRNTEAFF
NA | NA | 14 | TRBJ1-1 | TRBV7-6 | TGTGCCAGCAACCCATTACAGGGGAACACTGAAGCTTTCTTT | CASNPLQGNTEAFF
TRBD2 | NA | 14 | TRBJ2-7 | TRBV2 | TGTGCCAGCAGTGATTCGGGGGGGGCCCACGAGCAGTACTTC | CASSDSGGAHEQYF
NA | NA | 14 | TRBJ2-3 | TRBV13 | TGTGCCAGCAGCTCCCACGAGGGCACAGATACGCAGTATTTT | CASSSHEGTDTQYF
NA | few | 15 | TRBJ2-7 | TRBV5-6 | TGTGCCAGCAGCTACGCAATGGCGGTAACCTACGAGCAGTACTTC | CASSYAMAVTYEQYF
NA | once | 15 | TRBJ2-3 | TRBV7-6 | TGTGCCAGCAGCTTCCGTGAAACTAGCACAGATACGCAGTATTTT | CASSFRETSTDTQYF
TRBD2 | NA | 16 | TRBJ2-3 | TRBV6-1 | TGTGCCAGCAGAGCCTTTAGCGGGAGCGACGCAGATACGCAGTATTTT | CASRAFSGSDADTQYF
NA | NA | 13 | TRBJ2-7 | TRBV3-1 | TGTGCCAGCAGCCAAGAGGACTTTTTTGAGCAGTACTTC | CASSQEDFFEQYF
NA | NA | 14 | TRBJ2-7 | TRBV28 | TGTGCCAGCACAAATACAGGTTACTCCTACGAGCAGTACTTC | CASTNTGYSYEQYF
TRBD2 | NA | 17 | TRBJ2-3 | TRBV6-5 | TGTGCCAGCAGTTACGCGGGGGGAGTGGAGGGCACAAATACGCAGTATTTT | CASSYAGGVEGTNTQYF
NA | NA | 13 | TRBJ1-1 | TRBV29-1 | TGCAGCGTTGCCCATTCGAACGAGGCTGAAGCTTTCTTT | CSVAHSNEAEAFF
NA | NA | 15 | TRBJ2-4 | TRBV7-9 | TGTGCCAGCAGCTTAGATGGGACAGCCAAAAACATTCAGTACTTC | CASSLDGTAKNIQYF
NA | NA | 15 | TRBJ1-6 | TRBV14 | TGTGCCAGCAGCCCGTATTTGCCAGGGAATTCACCCCTCCACTTT | CASSPYLPGNSPLHF
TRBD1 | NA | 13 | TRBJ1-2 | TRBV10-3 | TGTGCCACCGAAGACAGGGATAACTATGGCTACACCTTC | CATEDRDNYGYTF
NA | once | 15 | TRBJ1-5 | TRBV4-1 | TGCGCCAGCAGCTGGGGGGTGGGCAGCAATCAGCCCCAGCATTTT | CASSWGVGSNQPQHF
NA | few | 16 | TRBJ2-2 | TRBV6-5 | TGTGCCAGCAGTTACTCGAAGGGACCAAACACCGGGGAGCTGTTTTTT | CASSYSKGPNTGELFF
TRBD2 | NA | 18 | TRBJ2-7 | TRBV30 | TGTGCCTGGAGAGCCCCTCGGGAGGGGGGGGCCCCTCTCTACGAGCAGTACTTC | CAWRAPREGGAPLYEQYF
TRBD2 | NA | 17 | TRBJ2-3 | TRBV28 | TGTGCCAGCAGTTTGTTGCTAGCGGGGCGCGGGAAAAATACGCAGTATTTT | CASSLLLAGRGKNTQYF
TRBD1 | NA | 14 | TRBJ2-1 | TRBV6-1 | TGTGCCACCTCCGAGACAGGGGGCTTAAATGAGCAGTTCTTC | CATSETGGLNEQFF
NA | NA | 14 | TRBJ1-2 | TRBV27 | TGTGCCAGCAGTCCTGGGGAGGGGGTCAATGGCTACACCTTC | CASSPGEGVNGYTF
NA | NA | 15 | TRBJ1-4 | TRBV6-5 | TGTGCCAGCAGTTACGTAGGGACCAGAGGCGAAAAACTGTTTTTT | CASSYVGTRGEKLFF
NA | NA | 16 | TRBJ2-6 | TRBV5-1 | TGCGCCAGCAGCTTGGGTGGACCCTCTGGGGCCAACGTCCTGACTTTC | CASSLGGPSGANVLTF
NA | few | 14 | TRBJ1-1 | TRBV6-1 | TGTGCCAGCAGTCCTGGTTACCGGGACACTGAAGCTTTCTTT | CASSPGYRDTEAFF
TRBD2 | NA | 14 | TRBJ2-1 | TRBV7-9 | TGTGCCAGCAGCGATCCGAGACTAGCTAATGAGCAGTTCTTC | CASSDPRLANEQFF
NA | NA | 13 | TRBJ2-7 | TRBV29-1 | TGCAGCGTTGAAGACGGACTAAACTACGAGCAGTACTTC | CSVEDGLNYEQYF
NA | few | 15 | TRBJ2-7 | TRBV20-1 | TGCAGTGCTAGAGATCATCTGGGGAATTACTACGAGCAGTACTTC | CSARDHLGNYYEQYF
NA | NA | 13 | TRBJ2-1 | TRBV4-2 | TGTGCCAGCAGCTCCCAACCCTCCAATGAGCAGTTCTTC | CASSSQPSNEQFF
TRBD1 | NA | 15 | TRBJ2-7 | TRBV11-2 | TGTGCCAGCAGCACCCCAGGACAGGGAACTTACGAGCAGTACTTC | CASSTPGQGTYEQYF
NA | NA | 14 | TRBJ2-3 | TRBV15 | TGTGCCACCAGCGTCACAGGGATCCCAGATACGCAGTATTTT | CATSVTGIPDTQYF